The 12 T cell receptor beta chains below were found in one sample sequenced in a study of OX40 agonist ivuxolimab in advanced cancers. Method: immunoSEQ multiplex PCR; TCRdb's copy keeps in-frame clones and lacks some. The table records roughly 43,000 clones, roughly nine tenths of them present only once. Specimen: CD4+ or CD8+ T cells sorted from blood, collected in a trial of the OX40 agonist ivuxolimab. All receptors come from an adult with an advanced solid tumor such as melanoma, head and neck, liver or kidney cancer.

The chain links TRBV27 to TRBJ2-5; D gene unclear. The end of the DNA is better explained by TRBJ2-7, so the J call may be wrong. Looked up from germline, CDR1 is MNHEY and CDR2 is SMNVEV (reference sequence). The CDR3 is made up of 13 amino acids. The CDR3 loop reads CASSPDSSYEQYF. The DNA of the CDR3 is TGTGCCAGCAGTCCAGACTCGAGCTACGAGCAGTACTTC.

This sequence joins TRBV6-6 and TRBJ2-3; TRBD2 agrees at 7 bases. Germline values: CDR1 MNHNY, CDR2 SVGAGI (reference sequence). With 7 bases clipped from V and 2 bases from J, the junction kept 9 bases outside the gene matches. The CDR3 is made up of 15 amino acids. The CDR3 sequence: CASKTGLAVTDTQYF. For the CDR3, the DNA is TGTGCCAGCAAAACGGGGCTAGCGGTCACAGATACGCAGTATTTT.

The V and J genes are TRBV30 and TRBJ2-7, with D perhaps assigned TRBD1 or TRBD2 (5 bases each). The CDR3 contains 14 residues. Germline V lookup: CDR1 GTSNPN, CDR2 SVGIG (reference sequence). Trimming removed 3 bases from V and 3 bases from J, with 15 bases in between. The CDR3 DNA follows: TGTGCCTGGAGGATGGGGGACGGTGACTACGAGCAGTACTTC. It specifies CAWRMGDGDYEQYF.

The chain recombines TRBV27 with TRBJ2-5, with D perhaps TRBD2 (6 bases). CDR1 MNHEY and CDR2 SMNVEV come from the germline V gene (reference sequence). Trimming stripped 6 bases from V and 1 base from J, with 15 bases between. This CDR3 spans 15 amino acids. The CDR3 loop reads CASRSIGGSQETQYF. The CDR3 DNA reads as TGTGCCAGCAGATCAATCGGGGGTTCCCAAGAGACCCAGTACTTC.

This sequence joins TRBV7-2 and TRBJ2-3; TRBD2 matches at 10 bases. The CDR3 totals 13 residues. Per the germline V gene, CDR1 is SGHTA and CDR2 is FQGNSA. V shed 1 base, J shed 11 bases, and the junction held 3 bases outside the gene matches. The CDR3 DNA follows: TGTGCCAGCAGCTTAGGGCCTAGCGGGGGGCAGTATTTT. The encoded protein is CASSLGPSGGQYF.

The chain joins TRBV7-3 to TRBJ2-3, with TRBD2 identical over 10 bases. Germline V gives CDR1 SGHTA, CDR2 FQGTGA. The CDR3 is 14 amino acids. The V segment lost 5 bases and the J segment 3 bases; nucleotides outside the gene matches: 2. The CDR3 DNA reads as TGTGCCAGCAGCCTAGCGGGAGTAACAGATACGCAGTATTTT. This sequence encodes CASSLAGVTDTQYF.

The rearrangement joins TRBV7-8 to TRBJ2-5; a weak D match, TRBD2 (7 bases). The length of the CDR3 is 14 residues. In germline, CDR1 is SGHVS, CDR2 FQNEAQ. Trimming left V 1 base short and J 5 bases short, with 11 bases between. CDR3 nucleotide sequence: TGTGCCAGCAGCTTAGAGGGGGGAGGGGAGACCCAGTACTTC. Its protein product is CASSLEGGGETQYF. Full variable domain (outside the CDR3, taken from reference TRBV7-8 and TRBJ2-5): GAGVSQSPRYKVAKRGQDVALRCDPISGHVSLFWYQQALGQGPEFLTYFQNEAQLDKSGLPSDRFFAERPEGSVSTLKIQRTQQEDSAVYLCASSLEGGGETQYFGPGTRLLVL.

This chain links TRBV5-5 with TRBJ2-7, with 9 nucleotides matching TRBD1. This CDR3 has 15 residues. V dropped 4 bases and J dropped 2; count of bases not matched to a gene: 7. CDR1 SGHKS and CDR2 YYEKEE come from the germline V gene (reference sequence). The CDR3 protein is CASSPGTGLPYEQYF. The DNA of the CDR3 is TGTGCCAGCAGCCCAGGGACAGGGCTTCCCTACGAGCAGTACTTC.

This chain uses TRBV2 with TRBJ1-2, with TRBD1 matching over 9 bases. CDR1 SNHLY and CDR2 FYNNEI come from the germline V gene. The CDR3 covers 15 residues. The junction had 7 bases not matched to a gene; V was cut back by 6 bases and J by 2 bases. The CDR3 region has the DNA TGTGCCAGCAGGAGGGCCGGACAGGGGAACTATGGCTACACCTTC. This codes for CASRRAGQGNYGYTF.

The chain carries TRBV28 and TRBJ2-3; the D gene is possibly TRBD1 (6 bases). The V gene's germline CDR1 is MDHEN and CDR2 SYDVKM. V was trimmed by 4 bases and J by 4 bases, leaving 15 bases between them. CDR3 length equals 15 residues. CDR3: CASSYPGARADTQYF. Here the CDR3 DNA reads TGTGCCAGCAGTTATCCAGGGGCTCGGGCAGATACGCAGTATTTT. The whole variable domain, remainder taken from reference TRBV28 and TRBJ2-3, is DVKVTQSSRYLVKRTGEKVFLECVQDMDHENMFWYRQDPGLGLRLIYFSYDVKMKEKGDIPEGYSVSREKKERFSLILESASTNQTSMYLCASSYPGARADTQYFGPGTRLTVL.

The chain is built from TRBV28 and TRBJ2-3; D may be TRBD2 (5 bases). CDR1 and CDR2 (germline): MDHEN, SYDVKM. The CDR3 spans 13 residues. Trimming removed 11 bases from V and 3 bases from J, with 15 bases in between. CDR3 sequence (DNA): TGTGCCGCGGTGGGAGCGGTGACAGATACGCAGTATTTT. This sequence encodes CAAVGAVTDTQYF.

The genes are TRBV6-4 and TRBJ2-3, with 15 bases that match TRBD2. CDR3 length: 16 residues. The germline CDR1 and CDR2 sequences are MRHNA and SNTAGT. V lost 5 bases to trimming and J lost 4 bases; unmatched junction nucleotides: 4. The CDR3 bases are TGTGCCAGCAGTTCCGGGACTAGCGGGGGGTCAGATACGCAGTATTTT. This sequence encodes CASSSGTSGGSDTQYF.